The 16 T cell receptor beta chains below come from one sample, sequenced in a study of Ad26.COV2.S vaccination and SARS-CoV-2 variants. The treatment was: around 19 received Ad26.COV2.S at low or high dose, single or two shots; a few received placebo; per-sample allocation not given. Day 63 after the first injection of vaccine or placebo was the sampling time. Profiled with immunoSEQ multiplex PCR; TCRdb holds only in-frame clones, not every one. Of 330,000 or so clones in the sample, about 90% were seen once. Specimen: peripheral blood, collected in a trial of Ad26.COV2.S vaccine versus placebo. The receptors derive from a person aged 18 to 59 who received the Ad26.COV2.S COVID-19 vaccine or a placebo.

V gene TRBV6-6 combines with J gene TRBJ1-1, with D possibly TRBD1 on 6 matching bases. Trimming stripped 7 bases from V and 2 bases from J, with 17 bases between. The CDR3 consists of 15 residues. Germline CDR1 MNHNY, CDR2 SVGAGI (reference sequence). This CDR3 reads CASNPQWGHNTEAFF. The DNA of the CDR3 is TGTGCCAGCAACCCCCAATGGGGACACAACACTGAAGCTTTCTTT.

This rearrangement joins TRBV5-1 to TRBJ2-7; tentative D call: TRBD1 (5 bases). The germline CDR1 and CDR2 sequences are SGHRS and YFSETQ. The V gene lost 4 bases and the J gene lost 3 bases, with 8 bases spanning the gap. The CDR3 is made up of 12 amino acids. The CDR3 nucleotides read TGCGCCAGCAGCGTGGACAACTACGAGCAGTACTTC. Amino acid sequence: CASSVDNYEQYF.

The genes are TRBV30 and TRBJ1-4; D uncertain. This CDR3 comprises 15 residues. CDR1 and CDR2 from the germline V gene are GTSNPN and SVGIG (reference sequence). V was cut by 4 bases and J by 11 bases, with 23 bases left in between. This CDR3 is CAWKSAVSPFGKLFF. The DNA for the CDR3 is TGTGCCTGGAAGAGCGCCGTTAGTCCCTTTGGGAAACTGTTTTTT. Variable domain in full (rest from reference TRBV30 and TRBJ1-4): SQTIHQWPATLVQPVGSPLSLECTVEGTSNPNLYWYRQAAGRGLQLLFYSVGIGQISSEVPQNLSASRPQDRQFILSSKKLLLSDSGFYLCAWKSAVSPFGKLFFGSGTQLSVL.

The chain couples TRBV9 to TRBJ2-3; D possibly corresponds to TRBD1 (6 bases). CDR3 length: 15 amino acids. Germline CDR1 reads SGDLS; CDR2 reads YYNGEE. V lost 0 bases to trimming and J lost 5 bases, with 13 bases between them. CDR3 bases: TGTGCCAGCAGCGTAGGTGGGGGCGGTGGAGATACGCAGTATTTT. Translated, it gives CASSVGGGGGDTQYF.

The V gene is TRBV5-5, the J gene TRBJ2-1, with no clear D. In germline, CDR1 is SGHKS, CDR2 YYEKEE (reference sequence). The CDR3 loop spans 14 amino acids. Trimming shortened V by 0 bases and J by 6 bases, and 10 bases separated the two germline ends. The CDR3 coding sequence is TGTGCCAGCAGCTTGGCCCTTTTCTCCAATGAGCAGTTCTTC. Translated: CASSLALFSNEQFF.

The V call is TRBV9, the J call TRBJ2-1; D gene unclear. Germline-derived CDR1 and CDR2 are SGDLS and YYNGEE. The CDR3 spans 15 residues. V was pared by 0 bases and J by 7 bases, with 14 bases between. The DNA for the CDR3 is TGTGCCAGCAGCGTAGGGTCCAACATCGGGAATGAGCAGTTCTTC. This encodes CASSVGSNIGNEQFF.

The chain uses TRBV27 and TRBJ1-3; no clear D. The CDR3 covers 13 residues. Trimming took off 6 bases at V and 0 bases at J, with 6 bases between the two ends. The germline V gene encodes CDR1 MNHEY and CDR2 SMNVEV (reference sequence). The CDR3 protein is CASRSFSGNTIYF. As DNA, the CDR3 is TGTGCCAGCAGGAGTTTCTCTGGAAACACCATATATTTT.

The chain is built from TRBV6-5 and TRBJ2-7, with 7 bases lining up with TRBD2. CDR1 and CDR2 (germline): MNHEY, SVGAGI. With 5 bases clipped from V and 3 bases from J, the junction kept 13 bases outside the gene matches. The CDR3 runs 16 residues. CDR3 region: CASSHWTSGIIYEQYV. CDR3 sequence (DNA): TGTGCCAGCAGTCACTGGACTAGTGGCATTATCTACGAGCAGTACGTC.

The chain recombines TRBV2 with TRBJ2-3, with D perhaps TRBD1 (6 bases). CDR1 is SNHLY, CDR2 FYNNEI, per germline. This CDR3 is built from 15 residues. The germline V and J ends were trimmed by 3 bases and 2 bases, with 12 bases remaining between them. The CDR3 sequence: CASSEGADATDTQYF. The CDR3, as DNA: TGTGCCAGCAGTGAGGGGGCGGACGCCACAGATACGCAGTATTTT.

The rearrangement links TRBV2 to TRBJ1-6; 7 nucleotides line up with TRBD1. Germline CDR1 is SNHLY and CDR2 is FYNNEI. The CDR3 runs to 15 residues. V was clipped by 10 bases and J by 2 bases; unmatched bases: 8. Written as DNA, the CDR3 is TGTGCCAAGACCGACAGGGCCACCTATAATTCACCCCTCCACTTT. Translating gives CAKTDRATYNSPLHF.

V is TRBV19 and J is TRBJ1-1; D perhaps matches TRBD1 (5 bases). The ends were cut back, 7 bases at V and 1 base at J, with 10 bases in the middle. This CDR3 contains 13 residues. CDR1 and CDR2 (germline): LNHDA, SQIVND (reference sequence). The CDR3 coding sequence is TGTGCCAGTAAAGACAGCTGGAACACTGAAGCTTTCTTT. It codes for CASKDSWNTEAFF.

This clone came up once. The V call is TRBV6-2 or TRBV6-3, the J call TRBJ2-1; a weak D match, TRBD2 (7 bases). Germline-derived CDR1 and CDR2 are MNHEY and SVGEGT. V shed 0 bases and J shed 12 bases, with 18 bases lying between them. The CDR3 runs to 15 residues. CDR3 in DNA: TGTGCCAGCAGTTACTCCGAAGGGGGGGTTTCTACGCAGTTCTTC. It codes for CASSYSEGGVSTQFF.

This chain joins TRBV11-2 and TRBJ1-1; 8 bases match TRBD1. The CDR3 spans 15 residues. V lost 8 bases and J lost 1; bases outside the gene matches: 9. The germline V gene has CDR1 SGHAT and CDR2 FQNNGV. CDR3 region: CASATGTGENTEAFF. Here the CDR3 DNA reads TGTGCCAGCGCTACCGGGACAGGAGAGAACACTGAAGCTTTCTTT. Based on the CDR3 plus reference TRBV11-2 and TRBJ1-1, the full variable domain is EAGVAQSPRYKIIEKRQSVAFWCNPISGHATLYWYQQILGQGPKLLIQFQNNGVVDDSQLPKDRFSAERLKGVDSTLKIQPAKLEDSAVYLCASATGTGENTEAFFGQGTRLTVV.

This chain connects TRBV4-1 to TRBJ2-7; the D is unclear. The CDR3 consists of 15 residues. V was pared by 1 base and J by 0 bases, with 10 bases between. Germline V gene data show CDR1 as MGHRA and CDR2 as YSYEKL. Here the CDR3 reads CASSQAWPSSYEQYF. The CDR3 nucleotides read TGCGCCAGCAGCCAAGCATGGCCAAGCTCCTACGAGCAGTACTTC.

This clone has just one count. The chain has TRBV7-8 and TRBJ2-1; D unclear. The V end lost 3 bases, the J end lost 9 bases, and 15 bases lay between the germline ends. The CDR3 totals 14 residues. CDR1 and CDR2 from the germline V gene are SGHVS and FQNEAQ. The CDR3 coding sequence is TGTGCCAGCAGCTTCAGCTCGTTGAAGGTTGAGCAGTTCTTC. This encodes CASSFSSLKVEQFF.

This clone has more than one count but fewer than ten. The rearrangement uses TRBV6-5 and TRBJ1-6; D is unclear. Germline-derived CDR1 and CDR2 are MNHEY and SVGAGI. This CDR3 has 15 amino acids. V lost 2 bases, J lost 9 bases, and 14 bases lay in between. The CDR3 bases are TGTGCCAGCAGTTACCCCCCTCAGCACGGTTCACCCCTCCACTTT. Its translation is CASSYPPQHGSPLHF.